Given below is one T cell receptor beta chain in context. The CDR3 is 12 amino acids. Germline lookup yields CDR1 SGHAT and CDR2 FQNNGV. V lost 0 bases and J lost 12, with 12 bases in between. The data were obtained in a study of immune cell composition in non-small cell lung cancer. Generated by immunoSEQ multiplex PCR, the TCRdb table keeps only in-frame clones and is missing some. The sample comprises some 4,000 clones, about 73% of which are singletons, and 20% to 25% rests with the top ten. Source material: lung tumor tissue. This TCR was recovered from a human donor with non-small cell lung cancer. The chain uses TRBV11-2 and TRBJ2-7; unclear D gene. CDR3 coding DNA: TGTGCCAGCAGCTTAGATGGGTTGCGTGGGTACTTC. Its protein product is CASSLDGLRGYF.